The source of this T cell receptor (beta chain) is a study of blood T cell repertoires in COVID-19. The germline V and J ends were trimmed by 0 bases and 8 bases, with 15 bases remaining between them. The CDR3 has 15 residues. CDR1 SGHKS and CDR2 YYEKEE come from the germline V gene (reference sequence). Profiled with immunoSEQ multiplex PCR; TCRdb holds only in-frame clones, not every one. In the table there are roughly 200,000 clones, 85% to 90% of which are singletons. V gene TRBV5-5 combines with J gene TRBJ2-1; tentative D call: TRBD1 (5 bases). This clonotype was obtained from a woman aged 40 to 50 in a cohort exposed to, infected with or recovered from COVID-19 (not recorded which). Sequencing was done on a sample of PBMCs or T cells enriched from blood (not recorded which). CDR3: CASSLDWGAVYEQFF. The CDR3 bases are TGTGCCAGCAGCTTGGATTGGGGCGCGGTTTATGAGCAGTTCTTC.